The 3 T cell receptor beta chains presented below share a single source sample, sequenced in a study of blood T cells in healthy people across ages. A J-beta primer mix and a sample-barcoded 5' primer were used in a second PCR of about 7 to 12 cycles. TCRdb ran MiXCR on the 5' RACE reads and lists one entry per CDR3 protein. The top ten hold roughly 8% of the sample, which has 1.5 million to 2 million distinct CDR3 sequences, roughly 27% seen once. Sequencing was done on a sample of blood. Receptors originate from a woman aged 25 to 39 in good health.

Many counts were recorded for this clonotype. J is TRBJ2-7 and V is TRBV28; D not resolved. Germline CDR1 is MDHEN and CDR2 is SYDVKM. V lost 1 base and J lost 3, with 7 bases in between. The CDR3 length is 13 residues. This CDR3 reads CASSLSEDYEQYF. CDR3 coding DNA: TGTGCCAGCAGTTTATCAGAAGACTACGAGCAGTACTTC.

The rearrangement links TRBV3-1 to TRBJ1-2; D unclear. V gave up 4 bases and J gave up 2 bases, with 14 bases separating them. The V gene's germline CDR1 is LGHDT and CDR2 YNNKEL (reference sequence). CDR3 length: 15 amino acids. This CDR3 is CASSLYTASNYGYTF. CDR3 nucleotides: TGTGCCAGCAGCCTGTACACAGCCAGCAACTATGGCTACACCTTC.

The chain is built from TRBV9 and TRBJ2-7, with D unresolved. Trimming shortened V by 4 bases and J by 5 bases, and 19 bases separated the two germline ends. This CDR3 has 15 amino acids. Germline V gene lookup returns CDR1 SGDLS and CDR2 YYNGEE. The CDR3 DNA reads TGTGCCAGCAGCATAGGCGGTCCCCTACACCACGAGCAGTACTTC. This sequence encodes CASSIGGPLHHEQYF.